Included here is one TCR beta chain sequence, with context. Its specificity is unknown. The CDR3 contains 14 residues. With V trimmed by 9 bases and J by 4 bases, 9 bases remained unmatched. CDR1 LNHDA and CDR2 SQIVND come from the germline V gene (reference sequence). The whole isolated RNA underwent reverse transcription, so sequencing captured expressed TCRB transcripts. This table comes from immunoSEQ multiplex PCR, and its TCRdb copy is limited to in-frame clones, with some not included. The table lists 200,000 to 250,000 clones, approximately 10% of them singletons. In all sorted populations, purity surpassed 95%. This specimen comes from a study of beta chain features in type 1 diabetes. Study information: Patients and healthy donors were similar in age, gender and cell yields.

Findings and caveats of the study: The VDJ junctions of type 1 diabetes patients carried fewer insertions and more deletions. In the patient group, naive, central memory and Treg TCRB repertoires seemed more alike than in the healthy donor group.

The chain recombines TRBV19 with TRBJ2-4, with TRBD1 identical over 7 bases. The sequence was collected from a man younger than 35 in good health. Sequences were obtained from central memory CD4+ T cells from blood. The CDR3 DNA reads TGTGCCAGCGCCGGTACAGGGGTGAAAAACATTCAGTACTTC. Its protein is CASAGTGVKNIQYF. The full variable domain, in which reference TRBV19 and TRBJ2-4 provide the parts outside the CDR3, is DGGITQSPKYLFRKEGQNVTLSCEQNLNHDAMYWYRQDPGQGLRLIYYSQIVNDFQKGDIAEGYSVSREKKESFPLTVTSAQKNPTAFYLCASAGTGVKNIQYFGAGTRLSVL.